This T cell receptor (beta chain) was profiled in a study of cytomegalovirus exposure and HLA in healthy donors. Generated by immunoSEQ multiplex PCR, the TCRdb table keeps only in-frame clones and is missing some. The sample gives around 200,000 clones, 65% to 85% of which show up once; 2.5% to 3% is in the top ten. The CDR3 length is 15 residues. Trimming cost V 4 bases and J 4 bases; bases outside gene matches: 3. CDR1 and CDR2 from the germline V gene are MNHNS and SASEGT. The sequenced material came from PBMCs. This clonotype was obtained from a woman between 18 and 29 years old in good health and CMV-seropositive. The chain carries TRBV6-1 and TRBJ2-1, with 11 nucleotides matching TRBD2. The CDR3 reads CASSAPSGGYNEQFF. The CDR3 DNA follows: TGTGCCAGCAGTGCACCTAGCGGGGGGTACAATGAGCAGTTCTTC.